This TCR beta chain was found in a study of cytomegalovirus exposure and HLA in healthy donors. Findings and limits, study-wide: Presence/absence analyses took donor sequencing depth as roughly uniform. Fewer than 20,000 TCR beta sequences were associated with HLA alleles at 0.05 false discovery rate in a later analysis.

13 Jbeta primers and 60 Vbeta primers were used for the PCR. Methods used by the authors: Roughly 10 million shared chains were among around 80 million unique TCR beta chains counted in a later analysis. Sequencing was performed with immunoSEQ multiplex PCR; in TCRdb, only in-frame clones are kept and a portion is missing. That table is the source of V, J and clone size, and D and trimming were worked out from the DNA. There are under 200,000 clones in the sample; around 77% occur only once, and more than 2% lies in the top ten. In germline, CDR1 is SGHNT, CDR2 YYREEE (reference sequence). CDR3 length: 15 amino acids. The V segment lost 0 bases and the J segment 7 bases; nucleotides outside the gene matches: 8. At the time of sampling, donors were nominally healthy, though unrecorded immune exposures were likely. Of note for this clone: Its cognate antigen is unknown.

This TCR was sampled from a man aged 50 or older in good health and CMV-seropositive. The J gene is TRBJ1-1, the V gene TRBV5-4; 8 bases agree with TRBD1. The specimen sequenced was PBMCs. CDR3 amino acids: CASSLEGTGPGEAFF. The CDR3, as DNA: TGTGCCAGCAGCTTGGAGGGGACAGGCCCCGGTGAAGCTTTCTTT.